This record concerns one T cell receptor beta chain sequence. The antigen is not known. This CDR3 is 16 amino acids long. V was trimmed by 0 bases and J by 1 base, leaving 7 bases between them. Looked up from germline, CDR1 is SNHLY and CDR2 is FYNNEI. The data were taken from a study of T-cell reconstitution after alpha-beta-depleted transplantation in children. Study results and limitations: Some patients' high day-60 TCRbeta diversity was traced to surviving recipient T cells and thymic progenitors. Among T cells one year after transplant, newly produced cells accounted for most counts and diversity. The origin of alpha-beta T cells about two months after transplant was reportedly several hundred expanded graft clones.

Researchers prepared the TCRbeta library using unique molecular identifiers, the study reports. TCRdb itself ran the PCR reads through MiXCR, one entry per CDR3 protein. The data show about 460,000 distinct CDR3 sequences, roughly 10% seen once. The sequences come from PBMCs, collected before TCRalphabeta/CD19-depleted stem cell transplant. The receptor was derived from a child aged 2-15 years with inherited bone marrow failure, due to receive a stem cell transplant. The chain joins TRBV2 to TRBJ2-6, with D perhaps matching TRBD1 or TRBD2 (5 bases each). The CDR3 DNA follows: TGTGCCAGCAGTGAAGCTGGGGGATCTGGGGCCAACGTCCTGACTTTC. Amino acids: CASSEAGGSGANVLTF.